Detailed here is one T cell receptor beta chain. Its specificity is unknown. Here immunoSEQ multiplex PCR was the method, and the copy in TCRdb shows in-frame clones only, minus some. The sample has about 680,000 clones, 92% seen once. This entry is derived from a study of shared clonotypes between healthy human individuals. About the research overall: Three plates each covered CD4 naive and memory; CD8 naive two, CD8 memory one. Findings and limits, study-wide: A few donors showed sharing of 4.5% to 6% of naive CD4 clonotypes.

The V end was cut by 3 bases, the J end by 4 bases, with 13 bases between. There are 14 residues in the CDR3. Germline CDR1 is SGDLS and CDR2 is YYNGEE. CD8 cells classed as naive were CD45RO-negative and positively selected for CCR7, excluding terminally differentiated effector memory CD45RA+ cells. Every one of the donors was a Caucasian adult that lived in Nashville, Tennessee. The sequencing input was naive CD8+ T cells sorted from blood. V gene TRBV9 combines with J gene TRBJ1-1; D might be TRBD1 (6 bases). The receptor's source is a man in his thirties or forties in good health. CDR3 sequence: CASSGQVTLTEAFF. For the CDR3, the DNA is TGTGCCAGCAGCGGACAGGTGACACTCACTGAAGCTTTCTTT.